The 16 T cell receptor beta chains reported below all come from one sample, sequenced in a study of metastatic and nonmetastatic thyroid tumors. Each patient went into thyroid surgery without having received any treatment. TCRdb re-processed the PCR reads through MiXCR. The sample lists some 14,000 clones; 12% were seen once. Material: blood. The receptors were sampled from a female donor with papillary thyroid cancer or a benign thyroid nodule (not recorded which). Some clones in this sample may be carry-over from other donors' samples.

This clone was observed many times. In DNA form, the CDR3 reads TGTGCCAGCAGGCAGGGGGTGGGGGACACTGAAGCTTTCTTT. Encoded protein: CASRQGVGDTEAFF. V gene TRBV6-1 combines with J gene TRBJ1-1; 7 bases map to TRBD1. V lost 6 bases and J lost 3; bases outside the gene matches: 7. Germline V CDR1 and CDR2: MNHNS, SASEGT. The length of the CDR3 is 14 residues.

With respect to this clone: One junction end does not reproduce the germline sequence, and a read error may be involved. The chain carries TRBV7-3 and TRBJ2-2, with D hard to call. There are 13 residues in the CDR3. Germline CDR1 is SGHTA and CDR2 is FQGTGA. The CDR3 coding sequence is TGTGCCAGCATCTTACAATACACCGGGGAGCTGTTTTTT. Its translation: CASILQYTGELFF.

This clone was observed at least ten times. This chain connects TRBV15 to TRBJ2-2; TRBD2 agrees at 8 bases. Trimming removed 4 bases from V and 3 bases from J; junction bases left unmatched: 16. The CDR3 consists of 19 residues. From germline, CDR1 is LNHNV and CDR2 YYDKDF (reference sequence). CDR3 DNA: TGTGCCACCAGCACGGAACGACTAGCGCGCTTAACCCACACCGGGGAGCTGTTTTTT. It codes for CATSTERLARLTHTGELFF.

This clone occurred many times. This chain uses TRBV3-1 with TRBJ2-6; D is tentatively TRBD1 or TRBD2 (5 bases each). The germline V gene encodes CDR1 LGHDT and CDR2 YNNKEL (reference sequence). This CDR3 is built from 19 residues. The V gene lost 4 bases and the J gene lost 2 bases, with 21 bases spanning the gap. The CDR3 bases are TGTGCCAGCAGCCCGGGACGGGGCAGGGTGTTCGCTGGGGCCAACGTCCTGACTTTC. This codes for CASSPGRGRVFAGANVLTF. The full variable domain, rest sourced from reference TRBV3-1 and TRBJ2-6, is DTAVSQTPKYLVTQMGNDKSIKCEQNLGHDTMYWYKQDSKKFLKIMFSYNNKELIINETVPNRFSPKSPDKAHLNLHINSLELGDSAVYFCASSPGRGRVFAGANVLTFGAGSRLTVL.

Many counts were recorded for this clone. CDR3 bases: TGTGCCAGCAGCTTAGAGGGTGAGCAGTTCTTC. It encodes CASSLEGEQFF. The gene calls are TRBV7-9 and TRBJ2-1; D gene unclear. Germline V CDR1 and CDR2: SEHNR, FQNEAQ (reference sequence). The CDR3 consists of 11 residues. V lost 1 base to trimming and J lost 9 bases, with 4 bases between them.

In this sample, this clone turned up a few times. The chain has TRBV6-6 and TRBJ2-7; D possibly corresponds to TRBD1 (5 bases). Trimming shortened V by 0 bases and J by 0 bases, and 6 bases separated the two germline ends. CDR1 MNHNY and CDR2 SVGAGI come from the germline V gene (reference sequence). The CDR3 length is 14 residues. CDR3 region: CASSYSDSSYEQYF. The CDR3 DNA follows: TGTGCCAGCAGTTACTCTGACAGCTCCTACGAGCAGTACTTC.

There are many counts of this clone. The V and J genes are TRBV4-1 and TRBJ2-4; 10 nucleotides line up with TRBD1. The V gene's germline CDR1 is MGHRA and CDR2 YSYEKL. The CDR3 covers 16 residues. Germline trimming cut 2 bases from V and 10 bases from J; bases unmatched to any gene: 11. The CDR3 bases are TGCGCCAGCAGCCAATTACAGGGACAGGGGCCCCCGATTCAGTACTTC. Residues: CASSQLQGQGPPIQYF.

This clone is labeled as medium-sized. The chain couples TRBV6-1 to TRBJ1-1; D might be TRBD1 (5 bases). The ends were cut back, 3 bases at V and 6 bases at J, with 14 bases in the middle. The CDR3 sequence is 14 residues long. CDR1 MNHNS and CDR2 SASEGT come from the germline V gene. CDR3 in amino acids: CASSEGRKGAEAFF. CDR3 sequence (DNA): TGTGCCAGCAGTGAGGGACGGAAAGGCGCTGAAGCTTTCTTT.

Worth noting for this clone: Other DNA sequences from this sample encode an identical CDR3 as well. J is TRBJ2-7 and V is TRBV2, with D perhaps matching TRBD1 or TRBD2 (5 bases each). The CDR3 has 14 residues. The V gene lost 8 bases and the J gene lost 4 bases, with 18 bases spanning the gap. CDR1 is SNHLY and CDR2 is FYNNEI in the germline V gene. CDR3 DNA: TGTGCCAGCGGCGGAGGCGGCAGGGCTTACGAGCAGTACTTC. The encoded protein is CASGGGGRAYEQYF.

Relative to its sample, this clone is medium-sized. This chain connects TRBV28 to TRBJ2-1, with 12 bases matching TRBD2. V dropped 0 bases and J dropped 5; count of bases not matched to a gene: 8. The CDR3 contains 18 residues. The germline gives CDR1 MDHEN, CDR2 SYDVKM. The CDR3 bases are TGTGCCAGCAGTTTATGGTCTAGCGGGGGGGAATCCCACAATGAGCAGTTCTTC. Protein: CASSLWSSGGESHNEQFF.

This clone was seen more than once but under ten times. This may be a read error, as it is one base from a much larger clone. The genes are TRBV30 and TRBJ2-1; D gene ambiguous. The CDR3 consists of 11 residues. Per the germline V gene, CDR1 is GTSNPN and CDR2 is SVGIG (reference sequence). CDR3 residues: CAWNIYSEQFF. The CDR3 nucleotides read TGTGCCTGGAATATCTACAGTGAGCAGTTCTTC.

By share, this clone counts as medium-sized. This chain joins TRBV27 and TRBJ2-5; TRBD2 matches at 7 bases. This CDR3 spans 16 amino acids. The germline CDR1 and CDR2 sequences are MNHEY and SMNVEV (reference sequence). V shed 4 bases, J shed 3 bases, and the junction held 11 bases outside the gene matches. The chain's CDR3 is CASSSDYWAGEETQYF. The CDR3, as DNA: TGTGCCAGCAGTTCAGATTACTGGGCGGGAGAAGAGACCCAGTACTTC.

Judged by abundance, this clone is medium-sized. The CDR3 sequence: CASSLAPYEQYF. The CDR3 coding sequence is TGTGCCAGCAGTTTAGCCCCCTACGAGCAGTACTTC. This rearrangement joins TRBV12-3 or TRBV12-4 to TRBJ2-7, with no clear D. V shed 0 bases and J shed 2 bases, with 2 bases lying between them. The length of the CDR3 is 12 residues.

CDR3 in amino acids: CASSDRLALVEQYF. The CDR3 DNA is TGTGCCAGCAGTGATCGACTAGCCCTGGTAGAGCAGTACTTC. This chain connects TRBV6-1 to TRBJ2-7; 7 bases are shared with TRBD2. The CDR3 is 14 residues long. Germline trimming cut 3 bases from V and 7 bases from J; bases unmatched to any gene: 9. Looked up from germline, CDR1 is MNHNS and CDR2 is SASEGT.

This clone appeared many times. V and J are TRBV5-1 and TRBJ2-1; 8 bases align to TRBD2. Unmatched junction bases numbered 6, after V lost 1 base and J lost 6 bases. Looked up from germline, CDR1 is SGHRS and CDR2 is YFSETQ. CDR3 length: 15 residues. The CDR3 nucleotides are TGCGCCAGCAGCTTGATTGCGGGGGGTTCCAATGAGCAGTTCTTC. This gives the protein CASSLIAGGSNEQFF.

This chain connects TRBV12-3 or TRBV12-4 to TRBJ2-3, with TRBD2 as a possible D gene (7 bases). The CDR3 contains 15 residues. The V end lost 6 bases, the J end lost 6 bases, and 19 bases lay between the germline ends. CDR3 sequence reads: CASRDGGGGRDTQYF. The CDR3 bases are TGTGCCAGCAGGGATGGGGGGGGGGGCAGGGATACGCAGTATTTT.